This T cell receptor beta chain was captured in a study of Ad26.COV2.S vaccination and SARS-CoV-2 variants. Study-wide findings and caveats: There was reportedly substantial breadth in spike-specific CD8+ and CD4+ T cell responses after vaccination.

Germline trimming cut 2 bases from V and 3 bases from J; bases unmatched to any gene: 11. This CDR3 contains 16 residues. CDR1 is SGHRS, CDR2 YFSETQ, per germline. The method was immunoSEQ multiplex PCR; TCRdb's version includes in-frame clones alone and lacks a portion of them. The sample comprises some 190,000 clones, around 90% of which are singletons, and roughly 6% rests with the top ten. About this clone itself: Antigen specificity is unknown.

Sequenced here: peripheral blood, sampled after recovery from COVID-19. This rearrangement joins TRBV5-1 to TRBJ2-7, with 7 bases aligning to TRBD1. The receptor's source is a human donor who had recovered from COVID-19. CDR3 sequence reads: CASSLWTGLTRYEQYF. CDR3 DNA: TGCGCCAGCAGCTTATGGACAGGTCTCACCCGCTACGAGCAGTACTTC.